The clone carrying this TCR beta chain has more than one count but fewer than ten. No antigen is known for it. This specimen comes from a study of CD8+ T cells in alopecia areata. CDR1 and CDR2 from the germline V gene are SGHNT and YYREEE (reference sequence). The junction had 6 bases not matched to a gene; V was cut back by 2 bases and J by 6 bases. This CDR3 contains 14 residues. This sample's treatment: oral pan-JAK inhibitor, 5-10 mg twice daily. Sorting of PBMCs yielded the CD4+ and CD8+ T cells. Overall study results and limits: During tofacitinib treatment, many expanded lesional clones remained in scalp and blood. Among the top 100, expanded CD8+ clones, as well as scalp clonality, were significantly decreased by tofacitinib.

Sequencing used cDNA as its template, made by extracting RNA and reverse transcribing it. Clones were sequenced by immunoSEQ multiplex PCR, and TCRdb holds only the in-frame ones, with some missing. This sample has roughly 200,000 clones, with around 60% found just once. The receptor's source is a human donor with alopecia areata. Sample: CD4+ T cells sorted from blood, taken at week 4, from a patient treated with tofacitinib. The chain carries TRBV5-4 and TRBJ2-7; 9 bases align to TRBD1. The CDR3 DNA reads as TGTGCCAGCAGCTTTAAACAGGACAGGGGCGAGCAGTACTTC. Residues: CASSFKQDRGEQYF.